The 6 T cell receptor beta chains below all came from one sample that was sequenced in a study of CD8+CD57+ T cells in acquired aplastic anemia. Profiling that covered TCR beta VDJ and CDR3 relied on genomic DNA as its template. From the reads, TCRdb called clonotypes with MiXCR, one entry per CDR3 protein. The sample includes approximately 170,000 distinct CDR3 sequences, around 50% of them seen just once. The sequenced sample consisted of sorted CD4+, CD8+, or CD8+CD57+ T cells (not recorded which) from PBMCs. Receptors originate from a human donor in good health, serving as a control.

The chain joins TRBV7-2 to TRBJ2-3; the D gene is possibly TRBD1 (6 bases). The CDR3 sequence is 12 residues long. Germline assignment: CDR1 SGHTA and CDR2 FQGNSA. Trimming cost V 5 bases and J 7 bases, with 10 bases left between them. In DNA form, the CDR3 reads TGTGCCAGCAGCAACCAGGGGAATACGCAGTATTTT. Its protein is CASSNQGNTQYF.

About this clonotype itself: An end of the junction differs from the germline gene, which may be a read error. The chain employs TRBV20-1 and TRBJ2-3; D may be TRBD1 or TRBD2 (5 bases each). The length of the CDR3 is 14 residues. From germline, CDR1 is DFQATT and CDR2 SNEGSKA (reference sequence). CDR3 amino acids: CSARDRASTDTRYF. The CDR3, as DNA: TGCAGTGCTAGAGACAGGGCTAGCACAGATACGCGGTATTTT.

This clonotype is medium-sized in the sample. This chain uses TRBV10-3 with TRBJ2-7, with TRBD2 matching over 7 bases. The CDR3 totals 12 residues. V shed 10 bases, J shed 5 bases, and the junction held 8 bases outside the gene matches. Germline V CDR1 and CDR2: ENHRY, SYGVKD. CDR3 bases: TGTGCCACCAGGCATCGGGAGGACGAGCAGTACTTC. Its protein is CATRHREDEQYF.

V gene TRBV13 combines with J gene TRBJ1-2; maybe TRBD1 (6 bases). Germline CDR1 reads PRHDT; CDR2 reads FYEKMQ (reference sequence). This CDR3 region has 15 residues. Trimming left V 0 bases short and J 1 base short, with 9 bases between. The CDR3 spells CASSLGDRSNYGYTF. CDR3 coding DNA: TGTGCCAGCAGCTTAGGGGACAGAAGTAACTATGGCTACACCTTC. The complete variable domain, with remaining parts taken from reference TRBV13 and TRBJ1-2, reads AAGVIQSPRHLIKEKRETATLKCYPIPRHDTVYWYQQGPGQDPQFLISFYEKMQSDKGSIPDRFSAQQFSDYHSELNMSSLELGDSALYFCASSLGDRSNYGYTFGSGTRLTVV.

In this sample, this clonotype turned up a few times. The chain uses TRBV10-3 and TRBJ2-7, with D possibly matching TRBD2 (6 bases). From germline, CDR1 is ENHRY and CDR2 SYGVKD. V was cut by 11 bases and J by 6 bases, with 14 bases left in between. There are 11 residues in the CDR3. The CDR3 nucleotides are TGTGCCTCCCAGGAGGGAGTCGAGCAGTACGTC. Protein: CASQEGVEQYV.

This clonotype was seen only a few times. One end of the junction fails to match germline, which may point to a read error. This chain joins TRBV7-8 and TRBJ2-3; possibly TRBD1 for D (6 bases). Germline CDR1 and CDR2: SGHVS and FQNEAQ. The CDR3 spans 15 residues. DNA of the CDR3: TGTGCCAGCGGCTTAGTAATGGGGGCGGGAGATACGCAGTATTTT. Translation gives CASGLVMGAGDTQYF.